A single T cell receptor beta chain is shown here with its context. This record belongs to a study of blood T cell repertoires in COVID-19. About the study: COVID-19 samples collected from the United States, Italy and Spain covered acute and convalescent phases. T cells, B-cell-depleted T cells, or PBMCs supplied cDNA or gDNA.

This CDR3 is built from 13 residues. V was clipped by 5 bases and J by 10 bases; unmatched bases: 3. The authors' processing: Scientists estimated how many nucleated cells there were by amplifying reference gene primers. Data came from immunoSEQ multiplex PCR; TCRdb stores just in-frame clones and leaves some out. The DNA was the basis for D and trimming; V, J and clone size are from that table. The sample includes 200,000 to 300,000 clones, around 87% of them seen just once. The sequencing sample was made of peripheral blood. V gene TRBV12-3 or TRBV12-4 combines with J gene TRBJ2-1, with 12 bases that match TRBD2. The TCR comes from a woman in her sixties or seventies with active or convalescent COVID-19. The CDR3 nucleotides are TGTGCCAGCAGTCTTCTAGCGGGGGGGGAGCAGTTCTTC. This translates into CASSLLAGGEQFF.